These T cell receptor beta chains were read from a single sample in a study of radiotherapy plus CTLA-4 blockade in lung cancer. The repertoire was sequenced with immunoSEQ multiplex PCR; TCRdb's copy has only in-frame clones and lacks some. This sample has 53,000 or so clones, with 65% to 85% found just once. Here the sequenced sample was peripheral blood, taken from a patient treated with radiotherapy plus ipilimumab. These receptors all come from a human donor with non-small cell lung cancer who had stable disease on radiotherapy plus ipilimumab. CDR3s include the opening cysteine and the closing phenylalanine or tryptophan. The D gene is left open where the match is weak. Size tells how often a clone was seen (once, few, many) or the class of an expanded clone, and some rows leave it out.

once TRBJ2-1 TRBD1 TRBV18 CASSLDRAQDEQFF TGTGCCAGCTCTCTCGACAGGGCCCAGGATGAGCAGTTCTTC
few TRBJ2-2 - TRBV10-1 CASSNSLNTGELFF TGCGCCAGCAGTAACAGCTTGAACACCGGGGAGCTGTTTTTT
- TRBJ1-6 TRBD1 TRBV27 CASSLMRQGSYNSPLHF TGTGCCAGCAGTTTAATGAGACAGGGTTCCTATAATTCACCCCTCCACTTT
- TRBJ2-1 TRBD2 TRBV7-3 CASSPFPSGGAREQFF TGTGCCAGCAGCCCCTTTCCTAGCGGGGGGGCTCGAGAGCAGTTCTTC
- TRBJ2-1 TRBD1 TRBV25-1 CASTGTGISNEQFF TGTGCCAGCACCGGGACAGGGATTTCCAATGAGCAGTTCTTC
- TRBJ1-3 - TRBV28 CASNSQVAGNTIYF TGTGCCAGCAACAGTCAGGTAGCTGGAAACACCATATATTTT
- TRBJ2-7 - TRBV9 CASSAKLGPYEQYF TGTGCCAGCAGCGCAAAATTAGGACCCTACGAGCAGTACTTC
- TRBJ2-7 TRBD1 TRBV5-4 CASSLGGQGAGYEQYF TGTGCCAGCAGCTTGGGCGGCCAGGGGGCGGGGTACGAGCAGTACTTC
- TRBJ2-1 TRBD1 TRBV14 CASSPSPGQGSYNEQFF TGTGCCAGCAGCCCATCCCCGGGACAGGGTAGCTACAATGAGCAGTTCTTC
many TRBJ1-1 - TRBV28 CASSLAGGLTEAFF TGTGCCAGCAGTTTGGCTGGGGGGCTCACTGAAGCTTTCTTT
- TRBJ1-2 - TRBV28 CASSFAWGDCTF TGTGCCAGCAGTTTTGCCTGGGGGGACTGCACCTTC
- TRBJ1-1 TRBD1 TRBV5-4 CASSVAGTENTEAFF TGTGCCAGCAGCGTCGCCGGGACAGAGAACACTGAAGCTTTCTTT